This TCR beta chain originates from a study of CD8+ T cells in alopecia areata. Across the whole study: The tofacitinib course ran for 6 to 18 months and was followed by 6 months off drug.

Regarding treatment: oral pan-JAK inhibitor, 5-10 mg twice daily. It was from alopecia areata patients that lesional scalp punch biopsies and peripheral blood were collected. Study outcomes and limitations: Scalp clonality and expanded CD8+ clones among the top 100 were significantly decreased by tofacitinib.

This clone occurred a few times. Its matching antigen is unknown. RNA extraction was followed by reverse transcription into cDNA, which acted as the sequencing template. Profiled with immunoSEQ multiplex PCR; TCRdb holds only in-frame clones, not every one. The data hold 75,000 to 85,000 clones, with around 65% observed a single time. The CDR3 length is 13 residues. Germline V CDR1 and CDR2: SEHNR, FQNEAQ (reference sequence). The ends were cut back, 5 bases at V and 7 bases at J, with 14 bases in the middle. The source material was CD8+ T cells sorted from blood, sampled at week 24, from a patient treated with tofacitinib. The clonotype comes from a human donor with alopecia areata. The rearrangement links TRBV7-9 to TRBJ1-2; D unresolved. The chain's CDR3 is CASSQSLDSGYTF. The CDR3 nucleotides read TGTGCCAGCAGCCAGTCCTTGGATTCTGGCTACACCTTC.